This entry features one TCR beta chain sequence. Its antigen is not identified. CDR3 length equals 14 residues. V was trimmed by 5 bases and J by 13 bases, leaving 20 bases between them. Germline values: CDR1 SEHNR, CDR2 FQNEAQ (reference sequence). This sample was included in a study of T cells in Graves' hyperthyroidism and ophthalmopathy. Study-wide findings and caveats: Most expanded thyroid clonotypes above 0.001 recurred in blood.

Uncontrolled infection, other autoimmune disease, pregnancy or lactation led to exclusion. Regions amplified from RNA transcripts were the TCR beta CDR3 regions. An initial round of RT-PCR targeting the TCR CDR3 relied on the HTBI primer set. TCRdb re-analysed the multiplex PCR reads in MiXCR, keeping a single row per CDR3 protein. This repertoire shows more than 650,000 distinct CDR3 sequences, about 15% found once; its top ten account for about a tenth. The clonotype comes from a woman younger than 35 with Graves' hyperthyroidism. Material: blood. The gene calls are TRBV7-9 and TRBJ1-4, with D possibly matching TRBD1 (5 bases). The CDR3 here is CASSVGTAGGLLFF. As DNA, the CDR3 is TGTGCCAGCAGCGTCGGGACGGCGGGTGGGTTACTGTTTTTT. The full variable domain, with the rest looked up from reference TRBV7-9 and TRBJ1-4, is DTGVSQNPRHKITKRGQNVTFRCDPISEHNRLYWYRQTLGQGPEFLTYFQNEAQLEKSRLLSDRFSAERPKGSFSTLEIQRTEQGDSAMYLCASSVGTAGGLLFFGSGTQLSVL.